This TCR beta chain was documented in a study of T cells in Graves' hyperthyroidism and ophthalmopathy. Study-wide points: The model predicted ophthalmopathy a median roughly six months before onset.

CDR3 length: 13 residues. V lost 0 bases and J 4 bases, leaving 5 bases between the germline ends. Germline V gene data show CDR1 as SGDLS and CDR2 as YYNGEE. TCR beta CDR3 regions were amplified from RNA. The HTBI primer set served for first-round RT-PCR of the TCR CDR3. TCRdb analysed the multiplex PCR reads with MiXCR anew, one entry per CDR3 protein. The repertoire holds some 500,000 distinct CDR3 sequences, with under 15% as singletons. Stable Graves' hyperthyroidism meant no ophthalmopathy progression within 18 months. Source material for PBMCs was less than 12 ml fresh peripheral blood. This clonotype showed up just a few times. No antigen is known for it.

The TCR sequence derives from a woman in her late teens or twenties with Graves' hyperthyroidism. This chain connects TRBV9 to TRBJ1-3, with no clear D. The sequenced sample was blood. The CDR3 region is CASSVAGGNTIYF. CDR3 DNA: TGTGCCAGCAGCGTAGCGGGAGGAAACACCATATATTTT.